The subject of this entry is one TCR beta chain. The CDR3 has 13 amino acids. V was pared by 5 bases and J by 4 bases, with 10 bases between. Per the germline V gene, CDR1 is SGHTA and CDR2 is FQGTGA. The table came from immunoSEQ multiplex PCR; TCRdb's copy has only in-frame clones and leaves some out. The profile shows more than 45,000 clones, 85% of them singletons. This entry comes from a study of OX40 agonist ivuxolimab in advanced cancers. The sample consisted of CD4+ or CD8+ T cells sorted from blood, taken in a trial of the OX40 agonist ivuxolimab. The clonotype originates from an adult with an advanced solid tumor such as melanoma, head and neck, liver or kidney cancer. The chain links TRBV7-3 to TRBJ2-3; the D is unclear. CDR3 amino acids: CASSPGPADTQYF. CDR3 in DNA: TGTGCCAGCAGCCCAGGACCCGCAGATACGCAGTATTTT. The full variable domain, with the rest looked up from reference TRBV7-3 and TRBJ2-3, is GAGVSQTPSNKVTEKGKYVELRCDPISGHTALYWYRQSLGQGPEFLIYFQGTGAADDSGLPNDRFFAVRPEGSVSTLKIQRTERGDSAVYLCASSPGPADTQYFGPGTRLTVL.